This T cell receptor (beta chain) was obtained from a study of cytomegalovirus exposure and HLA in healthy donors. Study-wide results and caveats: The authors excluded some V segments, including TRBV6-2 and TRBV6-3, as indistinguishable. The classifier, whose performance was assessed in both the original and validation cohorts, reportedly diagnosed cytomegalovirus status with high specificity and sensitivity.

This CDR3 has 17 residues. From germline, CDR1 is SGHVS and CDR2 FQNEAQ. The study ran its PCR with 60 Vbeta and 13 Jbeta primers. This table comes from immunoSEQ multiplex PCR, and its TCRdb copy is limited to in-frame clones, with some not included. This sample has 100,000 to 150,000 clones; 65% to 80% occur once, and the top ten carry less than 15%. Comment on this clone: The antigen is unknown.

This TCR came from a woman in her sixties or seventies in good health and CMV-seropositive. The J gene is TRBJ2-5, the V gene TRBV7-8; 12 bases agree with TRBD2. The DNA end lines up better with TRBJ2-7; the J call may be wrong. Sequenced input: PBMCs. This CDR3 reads CASSSGTSGFIKDEQYF. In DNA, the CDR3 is TGTGCCAGCAGTTCCGGGACTAGCGGGTTCATCAAGGACGAGCAGTACTTC.